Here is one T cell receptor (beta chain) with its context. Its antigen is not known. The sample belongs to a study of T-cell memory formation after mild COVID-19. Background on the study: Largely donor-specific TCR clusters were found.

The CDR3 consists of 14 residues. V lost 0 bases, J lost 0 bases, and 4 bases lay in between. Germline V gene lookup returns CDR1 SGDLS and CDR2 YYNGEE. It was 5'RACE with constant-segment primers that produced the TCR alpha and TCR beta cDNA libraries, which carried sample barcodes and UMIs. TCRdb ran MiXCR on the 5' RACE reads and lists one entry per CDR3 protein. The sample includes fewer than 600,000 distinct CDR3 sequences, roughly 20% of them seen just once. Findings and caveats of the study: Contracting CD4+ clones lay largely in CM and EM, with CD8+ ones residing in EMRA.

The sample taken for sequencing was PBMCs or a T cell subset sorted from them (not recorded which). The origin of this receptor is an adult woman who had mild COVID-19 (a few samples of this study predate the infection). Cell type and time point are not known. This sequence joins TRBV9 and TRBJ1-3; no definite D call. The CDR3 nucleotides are TGTGCCAGCAGCGTAGACTACTCTGGAAACACCATATATTTT. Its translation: CASSVDYSGNTIYF.